Below are 19 T cell receptor beta chains sequenced from a single sample in a study of CD4 T cells in relation to SARS-CoV-2 and coronaviruses. Unexposed donor CD4+ T cells date from about 2011-2019, before the COVID-19 pandemic. The cells were cultured for 10 days before CD4+ T cells were isolated. No antigen is known for these receptors. Method: immunoSEQ multiplex PCR; TCRdb's copy keeps in-frame clones and lacks some. The top ten clones hold under 30% of a sample with approximately 11,000 clones, 80% to 90% of them seen once. The sequenced sample consisted of CD4+ T cells from PBMCs, cultured in vitro. The receptors shown here come from a human donor in good health.

J is TRBJ2-7 and V is TRBV6-1; D perhaps matches TRBD1 (6 bases). Trimming took 2 bases from V and 1 from J, leaving 12 bases between them. The CDR3 consists of 15 residues. Germline loops: CDR1 MNHNS, CDR2 SASEGT. The CDR3 region is CASSEPGQFSYEQYF. The CDR3 DNA follows: TGTGCCAGCAGTGAACCCGGACAGTTTTCCTACGAGCAGTACTTC.

The chain links TRBV2 to TRBJ2-2; D call uncertain. Germline lookup yields CDR1 SNHLY and CDR2 FYNNEI. Trimming removed 6 bases at V and 8 bases at J, with 16 bases between. The CDR3 is made up of 14 amino acids. The CDR3 DNA reads as TGTGCCAGCAGCCAAACCGAAACACGGGGGGAGCTGTTTTTT. It encodes CASSQTETRGELFF.

This chain joins TRBV6-6 and TRBJ1-1, with TRBD1 as a possible D gene (5 bases). Germline lookup yields CDR1 MNHNY and CDR2 SVGAGI (reference sequence). The CDR3 runs 14 residues. The V end lost 4 bases, the J end lost 5 bases, and 14 bases lay between the germline ends. CDR3 loop: CASSSTPGLTEAFF. The CDR3 coding sequence is TGTGCCAGCAGTTCGACCCCAGGGTTAACTGAAGCTTTCTTT.

This chain links TRBV6-6 with TRBJ2-7; tentatively, D is TRBD2 (7 bases). The germline V gene has CDR1 MNHNY and CDR2 SVGAGI (reference sequence). Between the trimmed V and J ends, which lost 2 bases and 1 base, there was a span of 12 bases. The CDR3 length is 15 residues. The CDR3 region has the DNA TGTGCCAGCAGTTACGGGGGGGACAAGTCCTACGAGCAGTACTTC. It codes for CASSYGGDKSYEQYF.

J is TRBJ1-1 and V is TRBV5-5; 8 positions match TRBD1. CDR3 length: 12 amino acids. Per germline, CDR1 SGHKS and CDR2 YYEKEE (reference sequence). The V and J ends lost 4 bases and 10 bases, in that order; junction bases with no gene match: 6. The CDR3 DNA follows: TGTGCCAGCAGCCCGGACAGGGACGGAGCTTTCTTT. Translating it yields CASSPDRDGAFF. The full variable domain, with the rest looked up from reference TRBV5-5 and TRBJ1-1, is DAGVTQSPTHLIKTRGQQVTLRCSPISGHKSVSWYQQVLGQGPQFIFQYYEKEERGRGNFPDRFSARQFPNYSSELNVNALLLGDSALYLCASSPDRDGAFFGQGTRLTVV.

V and J are TRBV4-3 and TRBJ2-1; D is possibly TRBD2 (7 bases). Germline lookup yields CDR1 LGHNA and CDR2 YSLEER. CDR3 length: 18 residues. Trimming pared 0 bases from V and 4 bases from J, leaving 19 bases between. The CDR3 sequence is CASSQDGGAPVFYNEQFF. The CDR3 DNA is TGCGCCAGCAGCCAAGATGGGGGGGCCCCCGTTTTTTACAATGAGCAGTTCTTC.

In this sample, this clone turned up once. V is TRBV24-1 and J is TRBJ2-5; D is uncertain. V gave up 4 bases and J gave up 5 bases, with 10 bases separating them. The CDR3 is 13 residues long. Germline V gives CDR1 KGHDR, CDR2 SFDVKD. CDR3 coding DNA: TGTGCCACCAGTGACCGTACTATGGAGACCCAGTACTTC. Protein sequence: CATSDRTMETQYF.

This chain joins TRBV7-9 and TRBJ2-5; D unclear. The CDR3 totals 12 residues. The germline gives CDR1 SEHNR, CDR2 FQNEAQ (reference sequence). V lost 0 bases, J lost 5 bases, and 4 bases lay in between. CDR3 amino acids: CASSLASETQYF. CDR3 DNA sequence: TGTGCCAGCAGCTTAGCGTCGGAGACCCAGTACTTC.

The chain carries TRBV7-2 and TRBJ2-7; the match to TRBD2 covers 11 bases. The CDR3 sequence is 13 residues long. Germline V gives CDR1 SGHTA, CDR2 FQGNSA. Losses at the gene ends were 5 bases for V and 9 bases for J; bases not matched to a gene: 6. The CDR3 reads CASSPRLAGWQYF. CDR3 sequence (DNA): TGTGCCAGCAGCCCCAGACTAGCGGGGTGGCAGTACTTC.

This chain links TRBV5-1 with TRBJ2-3; TRBD2 might be the D (6 bases). In germline, CDR1 is SGHRS, CDR2 YFSETQ. This CDR3 is built from 15 residues. Trimming removed 2 bases at V and 1 base at J, with 11 bases between. The CDR3 loop reads CASSFSGSRTDTQYF. Written as DNA, the CDR3 is TGCGCCAGCAGCTTTAGCGGAAGTCGCACAGATACGCAGTATTTT.

The rearrangement links TRBV6-5 to TRBJ1-1; possible D gene TRBD1, 5 bases. The CDR3 has 16 amino acids. With 0 bases removed from V and 5 bases from J, the gap between germline ends came to 16 bases. Germline V gives CDR1 MNHEY, CDR2 SVGAGI. The CDR3 nucleotides are TGTGCCAGCAGTTACTCGATTATTGGTGGGGGTACTGAAGCTTTCTTT. Translation gives CASSYSIIGGGTEAFF.

The V and J genes are TRBV19 and TRBJ1-5; D is undetermined. The CDR3 runs to 12 residues. The V gene lost 7 bases and the J gene lost 3 bases, with 7 bases spanning the gap. Germline V CDR1 and CDR2: LNHDA, SQIVND (reference sequence). Written as DNA, the CDR3 is TGTGCCAGTACCGCCTCCAATCAGCCCCAGCATTTT. Its protein product is CASTASNQPQHF.

The chain is built from TRBV7-9 and TRBJ1-1; perhaps TRBD1 as D (6 bases). CDR3 length: 16 residues. Germline V gives CDR1 SEHNR, CDR2 FQNEAQ (reference sequence). V lost 5 bases to trimming and J lost 5 bases, with 21 bases between them. CDR3: CASSPMAGGAATEAFF. In nucleotides, the CDR3 is TGTGCCAGCAGCCCTATGGCGGGGGGCGCGGCGACTGAAGCTTTCTTT.

This clone was detected only once. The gene calls are TRBV7-2 and TRBJ1-5; the D is unclear. Germline-derived CDR1 and CDR2 are SGHTA and FQGNSA. CDR3 length: 13 residues. Trimming shortened V by 5 bases and J by 0 bases, and 5 bases separated the two germline ends. CDR3 in amino acids: CASSLHSNQPQHF. In DNA, the CDR3 is TGTGCCAGCAGCCTGCATAGCAATCAGCCCCAGCATTTT. The full variable domain, completed using reference TRBV7-2 and TRBJ1-5, is GAGVSQSPSNKVTEKGKDVELRCDPISGHTALYWYRQSLGQGLEFLIYFQGNSAPDKSGLPSDRFSAERTGGSVSTLTIQRTQQEDSAVYLCASSLHSNQPQHFGDGTRLSIL.

Only a few counts were recorded for this clone. The chain is built from TRBV6-5 and TRBJ1-6; D is uncertain. The CDR3 consists of 15 residues. V was cut by 10 bases and J by 0 bases, with 13 bases left in between. The V gene's germline CDR1 is MNHEY and CDR2 SVGAGI. CDR3 coding DNA: TGTGCCACCTCACGCGCGAGCTCCTATAATTCACCCCTCCACTTT. Translating it yields CATSRASSYNSPLHF.

The genes are TRBV3-1 (or the pseudogene TRBV3-2) and TRBJ1-1, with unresolved D. V was clipped by 1 base and J by 4 bases, with 13 bases between them. The germline V gene has CDR1 LGHDT and CDR2 YNNKEL (reference sequence). The CDR3 length is 15 residues. The CDR3 loop reads CASSQGPWALTEAFF. CDR3 DNA sequence: TGTGCCAGCAGCCAAGGGCCGTGGGCACTCACTGAAGCTTTCTTT.

The rearrangement uses TRBV3-1 (or the pseudogene TRBV3-2) and TRBJ2-1; 7 bases map to TRBD2. This CDR3 region has 12 residues. V was clipped by 1 base and J by 9 bases; unmatched bases: 0. Looked up from germline, CDR1 is LGHDT and CDR2 is YNNKEL (reference sequence). The CDR3 DNA reads TGTGCCAGCAGCCAAGCGGGGGGTGAGCAGTTCTTC. It codes for CASSQAGGEQFF.

J is TRBJ2-1 and V is TRBV28, with 14 bases identical to TRBD2. Germline V gene sequence: CDR1 MDHEN, CDR2 SYDVKM. This CDR3 region has 15 residues. Germline trimming cut 7 bases from V and 7 bases from J; bases unmatched to any gene: 6. The CDR3: CASTVTSGRGNEQFF. The CDR3 bases are TGTGCCAGCACCGTGACTAGCGGGAGGGGTAATGAGCAGTTCTTC.

J is TRBJ2-1 and V is TRBV7-2; a possible D gene is TRBD2 (6 bases). CDR3 size: 15 residues. Trimming left V 3 bases short and J 7 bases short, with 16 bases between. The germline V gene has CDR1 SGHTA and CDR2 FQGNSA. The CDR3, as DNA: TGTGCCAGCAGCTTCGGGCCCTCGGGGGTGAATGAGCAGTTCTTC. As protein: CASSFGPSGVNEQFF.